A selection of T cell receptor beta chains follows, all from one sample in a study of blood T cell repertoires in COVID-19. Sequenced by immunoSEQ multiplex PCR; TCRdb stores in-frame clones only, minus some. The sample records some 94,000 clones, around 85% being singletons. Sequencing input: peripheral blood. The receptors shown here come from a woman aged 60 to 75 with COVID-19, enrolled during active disease. Both conserved end residues are part of each CDR3.

TRBV7-2	TRBJ2-7	CASSLGREEYEQYF
TRBV28	TRBJ1-2	CASNPPIGGYTF
TRBV19	TRBJ2-3	CASSMRQGSDTQYF
TRBV3-1/TRBV3-2	TRBJ1-4	CASSLTRTATNEKLFF
TRBV7-3	TRBJ2-6	CPSSSGGTREANVLTF
TRBV5-6	TRBJ1-1	CASSLARRTVNTEAFF
TRBV4-1	TRBJ2-7	CASSQDLVTEPYF
TRBV28	TRBJ1-4	CASSLGRELFF
TRBV15	TRBJ1-5	CATSREGTGSGWSNQPQHF
TRBV6-6	TRBJ1-1	CASRDRENTEAFF
TRBV2	TRBJ1-5	CASSRQGNNQPQHF
TRBV4-3	TRBJ2-6	CASSQESLAGAYSGANVLTF
TRBV5-1	TRBJ2-5	CASSLAGAGGQETQYF
TRBV4-1	TRBJ2-2	CASSPGTGTGHTGELFF
TRBV12-3/TRBV12-4	TRBJ2-4	CASSLRNIQYF
TRBV4-3	TRBJ2-7	CASSLTGLVGEQYF
TRBV19	TRBJ2-1	CASSKGQGGEQFF
TRBV11-3	TRBJ1-1	CASSLGPPMNTEAFF
TRBV5-1	TRBJ2-6	CASSFQGGSGANVLTF
TRBV15	TRBJ1-5	CATSRDPEWGRGWNQPQHF
TRBV12-3/TRBV12-4	TRBJ2-3	CASSGGGGDTQYF
TRBV29-1	TRBJ1-5	CSVGAGSDQPQHF
TRBV6-4	TRBJ1-5	CASSDSNEEGSNQPQHF
TRBV28	TRBJ1-2	CASSFGSGVGGYTF
TRBV9	TRBJ1-3	CASSVLTGNSGNTIYF
TRBV9	TRBJ1-6	CASSVGGEGNSPLHF
TRBV2	TRBJ1-2	CAVGGGTNYGYTF
TRBV19	TRBJ2-7	CASSPLQGWRNEQYF
TRBV2	TRBJ1-1	CASSDGQGNTEAFF
TRBV7-2	TRBJ1-1	CASSRPPGQGTNTEAFF
TRBV19	TRBJ2-3	CASSELEGTDTQYF
TRBV11-3	TRBJ2-2	CASSRGQGTGELFF
TRBV24-1	TRBJ1-5	CATSDYRSDQPQHF
TRBV9	TRBJ2-7	CASSVATWSHEQYF
TRBV21-1	TRBJ1-5	CASSKVAGQRSNQPQHF
TRBV9	TRBJ1-1	CASSGGTGLTEAFF
TRBV3-1/TRBV3-2	TRBJ2-5	CASSTGLEETQYF
TRBV5-1	TRBJ2-7	CASSIGQGAITSYEQYF
TRBV18	TRBJ2-7	CASSAYRDRGLEQYF
TRBV10-1	TRBJ2-1	CASSDGRGAINEQFF
TRBV6-5	TRBJ1-6	CASRRTPDTPLHF
TRBV3-1/TRBV3-2	TRBJ2-1	CASSPGTSGGGFNEQFF
TRBV28	TRBJ1-1	CASSTPQARGTEAFF
TRBV28	TRBJ1-5	CASSLFGRGNQPQHF
TRBV7-2	TRBJ1-5	CASSSLGRNQPQHF
TRBV19	TRBJ2-7	CASSIDGLEPSYEQYF
TRBV11-2	TRBJ2-7	CASSLWVSAGEYF
TRBV6-2/TRBV6-3	TRBJ2-7	CASSYSQGGQYF